The 18 T cell receptor beta chains below all came from one sample that was sequenced in a study of blood T cell repertoires in COVID-19 (dated by TCRdb to 2018 to 2020). The library was prepared using the immunoSEQ multiplex PCR assay. In TCRdb, the immuneACCESS table is reduced to in-frame sequences with V and J assigned. These tables do not hold every clone; where another copy was compared, an unresolved V gene accounts for under half, and the others remain unexplained. The sample table shows about 250,000 clones, and approximately 90% are seen once. The ten biggest clones cover less than 3% of the sample. Specimen: PBMCs or T cells enriched from blood (not recorded which). All receptors come from a woman aged 45-65 years who had recovered from COVID-19.

The gene calls are TRBV27 and TRBJ2-1, with D unresolved. V lost 7 bases and J 8 bases, leaving 9 bases between the germline ends. The CDR3 totals 11 residues. Germline lookup yields CDR1 MNHEY and CDR2 SMNVEV (reference sequence). As DNA, the CDR3 is TGTGCCAGCACCCTTCTATATGAGCAGTTCTTC. The encoded protein is CASTLLYEQFF.

The genes are TRBV28 and TRBJ2-7; TRBD1 agrees at 7 bases. V lost 6 bases and J lost 0; bases outside the gene matches: 5. The CDR3 runs 14 residues. Germline V gene sequence: CDR1 MDHEN, CDR2 SYDVKM. The DNA of the CDR3 is TGTGCCAGCAGGACACAGGGGAGCTCCTACGAGCAGTACTTC. Encoded protein: CASRTQGSSYEQYF. Full variable domain (rest looked up from reference TRBV28 and TRBJ2-7): DVKVTQSSRYLVKRTGEKVFLECVQDMDHENMFWYRQDPGLGLRLIYFSYDVKMKEKGDIPEGYSVSREKKERFSLILESASTNQTSMYLCASRTQGSSYEQYFGPGTRLTVT.

The V and J genes are TRBV28 and TRBJ2-7; TRBD2 matches 10 bases. The V segment lost 2 bases and the J segment 0 bases; nucleotides outside the gene matches: 1. CDR3 length equals 15 residues. CDR1 MDHEN and CDR2 SYDVKM come from the germline V gene. The DNA of the CDR3 is TGTGCCAGCAGTTTACCTAGCGGGAGCTCCTACGAGCAGTACTTC. It codes for CASSLPSGSSYEQYF.

The sample holds one count of this clone. The chain uses TRBV24-1 and TRBJ1-2; no definite D call. Between the trimmed V and J ends, which lost 5 bases and 6 bases, there was a span of 12 bases. The CDR3 is 13 residues long. The germline V gene encodes CDR1 KGHDR and CDR2 SFDVKD. CDR3 DNA: TGTGCCACCAGTGCCGAGACTAGGGATGGCTACACCTTC. Residues: CATSAETRDGYTF.

This clone was found once. This chain links TRBV28 with TRBJ1-5; D is perhaps TRBD1 (5 bases). The germline V gene has CDR1 MDHEN and CDR2 SYDVKM. V lost 4 bases to trimming and J lost 6 bases, with 10 bases between them. The length of the CDR3 is 13 residues. CDR3 protein: CASSWGVSQPQHF. CDR3 coding DNA: TGTGCCAGCAGTTGGGGCGTGAGTCAGCCCCAGCATTTT.

The rearrangement links TRBV7-3 to TRBJ2-1; perhaps TRBD2 as D (6 bases). The CDR3 is 15 amino acids. Germline CDR1 and CDR2: SGHTA and FQGTGA. V was trimmed by 1 base and J by 15 bases, leaving 22 bases between them. The chain's CDR3 is CASSLNPLPAGLTFF. For the CDR3, the DNA is TGTGCCAGCAGCTTAAACCCCTTGCCAGCGGGCTTGACGTTCTTC.

The rearrangement uses TRBV7-3 and TRBJ1-2; 7 bases are a match to TRBD1. The germline V gene encodes CDR1 SGHTA and CDR2 FQGTGA. This CDR3 spans 13 amino acids. V lost 3 bases, J lost 4 bases, and 2 bases stayed unmatched. The CDR3 sequence: CASSLWDSYGYTF. CDR3 in DNA: TGTGCCAGCAGCTTGTGGGACAGCTATGGCTACACCTTC.

The chain couples TRBV5-1 to TRBJ1-2; a possible D gene is TRBD1 (6 bases). The V end lost 1 base, the J end lost 5 bases, and 15 bases lay between the germline ends. Germline assignment: CDR1 SGHRS and CDR2 YFSETQ. The CDR3 contains 15 residues. This CDR3 is CASSLRPGGDYGYTF. In nucleotides, the CDR3 is TGCGCCAGCAGCTTGAGACCGGGGGGCGATTATGGCTACACCTTC.

This clone appeared once. The chain is built from TRBV24-1 and TRBJ2-6; no reliable D call. Germline assignment: CDR1 KGHDR and CDR2 SFDVKD. CDR3 size: 16 residues. V gave up 5 bases and J gave up 1 base, with 11 bases separating them. CDR3 bases: TGTGCCACCAGTGCCTCGGCGGTGTCTGGGGCCAACGTCCTGACTTTC. Its protein product is CATSASAVSGANVLTF.

The rearrangement joins TRBV28 to TRBJ2-5; possible D gene TRBD1, 5 bases. The CDR3 consists of 16 residues. In germline, CDR1 is MDHEN, CDR2 SYDVKM. Trimming pared 7 bases from V and 5 bases from J, leaving 23 bases between. CDR3 in DNA: TGTGCCAGCACCCCGCGACTCAGGGCTTTAGGGGAGACCCAGTACTTC. Translating it yields CASTPRLRALGETQYF.

DNA of the CDR3: TGTGCCAGCAGTGAAAGGGGGGGCACCTATGGCTACACCTTC. Protein sequence: CASSERGGTYGYTF. The chain uses TRBV6-1 and TRBJ1-2; D is possibly TRBD1 (6 bases). The V gene lost 2 bases and the J gene lost 4 bases, with 11 bases spanning the gap. This CDR3 region has 14 residues. CDR1 MNHNS and CDR2 SASEGT come from the germline V gene.

The chain recombines TRBV18 with TRBJ2-3; D is uncertain. CDR3 length equals 15 residues. Germline V CDR1 and CDR2: KGHSH, LQKENI. Between the trimmed V and J ends, which lost 2 bases and 3 bases, there was a span of 12 bases. CDR3 nucleotide sequence: TGTGCCAGCTCACCAGTGGGCCTTCGAACAGATACGCAGTATTTT. This gives the protein CASSPVGLRTDTQYF.

This clone was observed a few times. The chain couples TRBV9 to TRBJ1-6, with D tentatively TRBD1 (5 bases). CDR1 and CDR2 from the germline V gene are SGDLS and YYNGEE. The V end lost 0 bases, the J end lost 9 bases, and 16 bases lay between the germline ends. This CDR3 region has 16 residues. The CDR3 region is CASSVGPGLFSSPLHF. The DNA for the CDR3 is TGTGCCAGCAGCGTAGGCCCAGGGCTCTTTAGTTCACCCCTCCACTTT.

This chain links TRBV7-9 with TRBJ2-2, with D perhaps TRBD2 (6 bases). Germline loops: CDR1 SEHNR, CDR2 FQNEAQ (reference sequence). The CDR3 runs to 17 residues. Trimming left V 4 bases short and J 3 bases short, with 18 bases between. In nucleotides, the CDR3 is TGTGCCAGCAGCTCTGACGGCGGGACGACATACACCGGGGAGCTGTTTTTT. It yields the protein CASSSDGGTTYTGELFF.

This clone was counted a single time. V gene TRBV5-4 combines with J gene TRBJ2-1; the D is unclear. Germline V lookup: CDR1 SGHNT, CDR2 YYREEE (reference sequence). The ends were cut back, 3 bases at V and 4 bases at J, with 11 bases in the middle. CDR3 size: 14 residues. CDR3 loop: CASSSQVEYNEQFF. CDR3 coding DNA: TGTGCCAGCAGCTCGCAAGTGGAGTACAATGAGCAGTTCTTC.

This clone was found once. The rearrangement uses TRBV6-2 or TRBV6-3 and TRBJ2-1; 8 bases are a match to TRBD2. CDR1 MNHEY and CDR2 SVGEGT come from the germline V gene. The CDR3 is 17 amino acids. J gave up 6 bases and V 2 bases, and 12 bases lay outside the gene matches. The CDR3 here is CASSYASWTSRINEQFF. The CDR3, as DNA: TGTGCCAGCAGTTACGCCTCCTGGACTAGCAGAATCAATGAGCAGTTCTTC.

The chain recombines TRBV28 with TRBJ2-7; 10 positions match TRBD2. After removal of 6 bases from V and 0 bases from J, the junction contained 8 bases not matched to a gene. The germline gives CDR1 MDHEN, CDR2 SYDVKM. This CDR3 comprises 16 residues. In DNA, the CDR3 is TGTGCCAGCAGCCCCGGGACTAGCGCGGTCTCCTACGAGCAGTACTTC. Translating it yields CASSPGTSAVSYEQYF.

The chain recombines TRBV27 with TRBJ1-1; D gene unclear. The CDR3 runs 16 residues. Between the trimmed V and J ends, which lost 1 base and 5 bases, there was a span of 17 bases. Germline assignment: CDR1 MNHEY and CDR2 SMNVEV (reference sequence). The CDR3: CASSLFVEGAGTEAFF. The CDR3 DNA sequence: TGTGCCAGCAGTTTATTTGTCGAGGGCGCGGGAACTGAAGCTTTCTTT.